The 21 T cell receptor beta chains in this list originate from one sample, sequenced in a study of T cell responses to AZD1222 COVID-19 vaccine. This table comes from immunoSEQ multiplex PCR, and its TCRdb copy is limited to in-frame clones, with some not included. The table records 95,000 to 150,000 clones, approximately 92% of them present only once. The sample in question was peripheral blood, obtained on day 0 of AZD1222 vaccination. The receptors shown here come from an adult in good health.

This rearrangement joins TRBV19 to TRBJ2-5; the match to TRBD2 covers 11 bases. The V segment lost 3 bases and the J segment 5 bases; nucleotides outside the gene matches: 8. There are 16 residues in the CDR3. Germline CDR1 LNHDA, CDR2 SQIVND (reference sequence). The DNA of the CDR3 is TGTGCCAGTAGTATCTTGCTAGCGGGGGGAATCGAGACCCAGTACTTC. It translates to CASSILLAGGIETQYF.

The chain recombines TRBV10-1 with TRBJ2-3; 7 nucleotides match TRBD1. The V segment lost 6 bases and the J segment 0 bases; nucleotides outside the gene matches: 6. CDR3 length: 15 residues. Per germline, CDR1 WNHNN and CDR2 SYGVQD (reference sequence). CDR3 amino acids: CASSRDSLSTDTQYF. The CDR3 nucleotides are TGCGCCAGCAGCCGGGACAGCCTGAGCACAGATACGCAGTATTTT.

The rearrangement links TRBV7-9 to TRBJ2-1; D possibly matches TRBD1 or TRBD2 (5 bases each). The V end was cut by 6 bases, the J end by 7 bases, with 19 bases between. The CDR3 is 15 residues long. The germline gives CDR1 SEHNR, CDR2 FQNEAQ (reference sequence). CDR3 region: CASSHPGPFWNEQFF. CDR3 DNA: TGTGCCAGCAGTCATCCGGGGCCCTTTTGGAATGAGCAGTTCTTC.

The chain recombines TRBV28 with TRBJ1-2, with 8 bases fitting TRBD1. Germline V gene lookup returns CDR1 MDHEN and CDR2 SYDVKM. The CDR3 is 13 residues long. V was pared by 3 bases and J by 4 bases, with 1 base of the junction left unmatched. CDR3 protein: CASSLQGAYGYTF. In DNA form, the CDR3 reads TGTGCCAGCAGTTTGCAGGGGGCCTATGGCTACACCTTC.

The CDR3 is CASTIPGGPYEQYF. CDR3 in DNA: TGTGCCAGCACCATCCCGGGGGGTCCCTACGAGCAGTACTTC. The chain uses TRBV2 and TRBJ2-7; TRBD2 matches at 7 bases. After removal of 7 bases from V and 2 bases from J, the junction contained 8 bases not matched to a gene. The germline gives CDR1 SNHLY, CDR2 FYNNEI. CDR3 length equals 14 residues.

This chain connects TRBV7-6 to TRBJ1-3; TRBD1 agrees at 7 bases. The V gene's germline CDR1 is SGHVS and CDR2 FNYEAQ. The CDR3 totals 18 residues. Trimming took 5 bases from V and 0 from J; bases not matched to a gene: 13. The CDR3: CASSVGGGQYLSGNTIYF. The CDR3 nucleotides are TGTGCCAGCAGCGTAGGGGGCGGACAGTACCTCTCTGGAAACACCATATATTTT.

The CDR3 loop is CASSDRDRVIDTQYF. The CDR3 nucleotides are TGTGCCAGCAGCGACCGGGACAGGGTCATAGATACGCAGTATTTT. The V and J genes are TRBV9 and TRBJ2-3; 9 nucleotides match TRBD1. CDR1 is SGDLS, CDR2 YYNGEE, per germline. V trimming: 3 bases; J trimming: 5 bases; junction bases outside the gene matches: 7. The CDR3 runs to 15 residues.

V and J are TRBV6-4 and TRBJ2-1; 8 bases line up with TRBD1. V lost 6 bases and J lost 2; bases outside the gene matches: 9. The CDR3 runs to 16 residues. The germline gives CDR1 MRHNA, CDR2 SNTAGT. The CDR3 region has the DNA TGTGCCAGCAGCGAAGACGGACAGGGCCCCTACAATGAGCAGTTCTTC. Translating it yields CASSEDGQGPYNEQFF.

CDR3 sequence: CASLKLNTGELFF. The CDR3 bases are TGTGCCAGCCTAAAGTTAAACACCGGGGAGCTGTTTTTT. This sequence joins TRBV27 and TRBJ2-2; no reliable D call. CDR3 length: 13 amino acids. Trimming stripped 8 bases from V and 2 bases from J, with 9 bases between. Germline CDR1 is MNHEY and CDR2 is SMNVEV (reference sequence).

The chain has TRBV21-1 and TRBJ2-1; the table's D gene call, TRBD2, was not cross checked with the DNA. TRBV21-1 is a pseudogene locus. This CDR3 comprises 14 residues. The CDR3 loop reads CASSDGTSGNEQFF. For the CDR3, the DNA is TGTGCCAGCAGCGACGGGACTAGCGGCAATGAGCAGTTCTTC.

The chain recombines TRBV28 with TRBJ1-1, with TRBD1 as a possible D gene (5 bases). The germline V and J ends were trimmed by 6 bases and 4 bases, with 9 bases remaining between them. The V gene's germline CDR1 is MDHEN and CDR2 SYDVKM. The CDR3 consists of 12 residues. The CDR3 is CASREQGTEAFF. In DNA, the CDR3 is TGTGCCAGCAGAGAGCAGGGCACTGAAGCTTTCTTT. Using reference TRBV28 and TRBJ1-1 for the parts outside the CDR3, the full variable domain is DVKVTQSSRYLVKRTGEKVFLECVQDMDHENMFWYRQDPGLGLRLIYFSYDVKMKEKGDIPEGYSVSREKKERFSLILESASTNQTSMYLCASREQGTEAFFGQGTRLTVV.

The chain combines TRBV27 with TRBJ2-7; D may be TRBD1 or TRBD2 (5 bases each). Germline V gene lookup returns CDR1 MNHEY and CDR2 SMNVEV (reference sequence). This CDR3 comprises 15 residues. V was trimmed by 3 bases and J by 8 bases, leaving 20 bases between them. CDR3 nucleotide sequence: TGTGCCAGCAGTTTCCCCGGGACCCCCCCAAGCAAGCAGTACTTC. Amino acids: CASSFPGTPPSKQYF.

The chain links TRBV6-2 or TRBV6-3 to TRBJ2-3; D might be TRBD2 (5 bases). V was shortened by 5 bases and J by 1 base, with 13 bases between the two germline ends. This CDR3 comprises 15 residues. The V gene's germline CDR1 is MNHEY and CDR2 SVGEGT. CDR3 residues: CASSDRTGGTDTQYF. CDR3 DNA: TGTGCCAGCAGTGATCGCACCGGGGGCACAGATACGCAGTATTTT.

The V and J genes are TRBV30 and TRBJ1-5; possible D gene TRBD1, 5 bases. V lost 5 bases and J 6 bases, leaving 14 bases between the germline ends. CDR3 length equals 13 residues. Germline values: CDR1 GTSNPN, CDR2 SVGIG (reference sequence). Here the CDR3 reads CAWGPGTGQPQHF. CDR3 DNA: TGTGCCTGGGGGCCCGGAACAGGTCAGCCCCAGCATTTT.

J is TRBJ2-3 and V is TRBV6-1, with a possible D match to TRBD1 (5 bases). The CDR3 has 15 residues. Trimming removed 1 base from V and 5 bases from J, with 13 bases in between. The germline CDR1 and CDR2 sequences are MNHNS and SASEGT. Here the CDR3 DNA reads TGTGCCAGCAGTGAAGTCGGCAGGGTGGTAGATACGCAGTATTTT. Translating it yields CASSEVGRVVDTQYF.

Only a few counts were recorded for this clone. The V gene is TRBV5-1, the J gene TRBJ2-3; D gene ambiguous. The CDR3 runs 15 residues. Trimming took 2 bases from V and 2 from J, leaving 12 bases between them. The germline V gene encodes CDR1 SGHRS and CDR2 YFSETQ. The CDR3 DNA reads TGCGCCAGCAGCTTCGCATTTGGTGCCACAGATACGCAGTATTTT. It is translated as CASSFAFGATDTQYF.

The chain carries TRBV7-8 and TRBJ2-5, with 12 bases lining up with TRBD1. This CDR3 contains 16 residues. After removal of 4 bases from V and 0 bases from J, the junction contained 3 bases not matched to a gene. CDR1 and CDR2 (germline): SGHVS, FQNEAQ. The DNA of the CDR3 is TGTGCCAGCAGCTCCGGGACAGGGGGCTACCAAGAGACCCAGTACTTC. As protein: CASSSGTGGYQETQYF.

J is TRBJ1-1 and V is TRBV2; 8 bases agree with TRBD1. The CDR3 length is 15 residues. V lost 7 bases, J lost 4 bases, and 11 bases stayed unmatched. Per the germline V gene, CDR1 is SNHLY and CDR2 is FYNNEI. CDR3 amino acids: CASKRAQGAVTEAFF. The CDR3 coding sequence is TGTGCCAGCAAGCGCGCCCAGGGGGCGGTCACTGAAGCTTTCTTT. Looking up the rest from reference TRBV2 and TRBJ1-1 gives the full variable domain: EPEVTQTPSHQVTQMGQEVILRCVPISNHLYFYWYRQILGQKVEFLVSFYNNEISEKSEIFDDQFSVERPDGSNFTLKIRSTKLEDSAMYFCASKRAQGAVTEAFFGQGTRLTVV.

This rearrangement joins TRBV28 to TRBJ1-5, with unresolved D. In germline, CDR1 is MDHEN, CDR2 SYDVKM. The CDR3 length is 12 residues. V was shortened by 4 bases and J by 7 bases, with 8 bases between the two germline ends. The CDR3 reads CASSSPGQPQHF. In DNA form, the CDR3 reads TGTGCCAGCAGTTCCCCGGGGCAGCCCCAGCATTTT. Based on the CDR3 plus reference TRBV28 and TRBJ1-5, the full variable domain is DVKVTQSSRYLVKRTGEKVFLECVQDMDHENMFWYRQDPGLGLRLIYFSYDVKMKEKGDIPEGYSVSREKKERFSLILESASTNQTSMYLCASSSPGQPQHFGDGTRLSIL.

This chain joins TRBV10-3 and TRBJ1-5, with D perhaps matching TRBD1 (6 bases). Germline assignment: CDR1 ENHRY and CDR2 SYGVKD. Trimming took off 3 bases at V and 5 bases at J, with 8 bases between the two ends. The CDR3 has 13 amino acids. CDR3 region: CAISDRGDQPQHF. The CDR3 region has the DNA TGTGCCATCAGTGACAGGGGTGATCAGCCCCAGCATTTT.

This sequence joins TRBV7-9 and TRBJ1-2, with TRBD1 matching 10 bases. Germline lookup yields CDR1 SEHNR and CDR2 FQNEAQ (reference sequence). The CDR3 extends over 13 amino acids. Germline trimming cut 5 bases from V and 8 bases from J; bases unmatched to any gene: 5. The CDR3 is CASSPGTGAGYTF. The CDR3 region has the DNA TGTGCCAGCAGCCCTGGGACAGGGGCCGGCTACACCTTC.